The next 18 T cell receptor beta chains were all read from a single sample in a study of spatial heterogeneity in lung cancer. From the 5' RACE reads, TCRdb called clonotypes with MiXCR, one entry per CDR3 protein. The table records 2,000 to 2,500 distinct CDR3 sequences, about an eighth of them present only once. As for time point: sample taken at primary tumor resection. The sample here was normal lung tissue next to the tumor, taken at surgery. The receptors shown here come from a female donor with early-stage non-small cell lung cancer.

By proportion, this clonotype is medium-sized. The chain employs TRBV7-8 and TRBJ2-5; 8 bases agree with TRBD1. Losses at the gene ends were 2 bases for V and 1 base for J; bases not matched to a gene: 0. The CDR3 extends over 14 amino acids. CDR1 and CDR2 (germline): SGHVS, FQNEAQ. CDR3 protein: CASSLTGGQETQYF. The CDR3 bases are TGTGCCAGCAGCTTAACAGGGGGCCAAGAGACCCAGTACTTC. Together with reference TRBV7-8 and TRBJ2-5, the CDR3 gives the full variable domain: GAGVSQSPRYKVAKRGQDVALRCDPISGHVSLFWYQQALGQGPEFLTYFQNEAQLDKSGLPSDRFFAERPEGSVSTLKIQRTQQEDSAVYLCASSLTGGQETQYFGPGTRLLVL.

The V and J genes are TRBV6-4 and TRBJ2-1; 12 positions agree with TRBD2. This CDR3 is 15 amino acids long. The germline V gene encodes CDR1 MRHNA and CDR2 SNTAGT. Unmatched junction bases numbered 5, after V lost 6 bases and J lost 5 bases. The chain's CDR3 is CASSSTSGSNNEQFF. The CDR3 DNA reads TGTGCCAGCAGCTCGACTAGCGGGAGCAACAATGAGCAGTTCTTC.

This clonotype was seen repeatedly, ten times or more. The V call is TRBV12-5, the J call TRBJ1-2, with TRBD1 matching over 10 bases. The CDR3 is 12 amino acids. Per germline, CDR1 LGHNT and CDR2 FRNRAP. The DNA for the CDR3 is TGTGTTAGCCTGGGGACAGGGGACAGCTACACCTTC. Translated, it gives CVSLGTGDSYTF.

This clonotype is labeled as large. The chain is built from TRBV20-1 and TRBJ1-4, with no clear D. The V end lost 0 bases, the J end lost 5 bases, and 13 bases lay between the germline ends. CDR1 and CDR2 (germline): DFQATT, SNEGSKA (reference sequence). This CDR3 region has 15 residues. The CDR3 loop is CSARDLRASNEKLFF. The CDR3 nucleotides read TGCAGTGCTAGAGATTTAAGGGCCTCCAATGAAAAACTGTTTTTT.

This clonotype occurred many times. This chain connects TRBV12-3 or TRBV12-4 to TRBJ1-2; possibly TRBD1 for D (5 bases). The CDR3 runs 14 residues. With 3 bases removed from V and 5 bases from J, the gap between germline ends came to 13 bases. The CDR3 region has the DNA TGTGCCAGCAGTTTGTCCAGGGACGGGTATGGCTACACCTTC. Translating gives CASSLSRDGYGYTF.

This clonotype showed up many times. The gene calls are TRBV20-1 and TRBJ2-3, with D unclear. This CDR3 has 12 amino acids. Per the germline V gene, CDR1 is DFQATT and CDR2 is SNEGSKA (reference sequence). V was cut by 7 bases and J by 0 bases, with 8 bases left in between. The CDR3 loop reads CSVRRSTDTQYF. The CDR3 DNA reads as TGCAGTGTGCGTCGGAGCACAGATACGCAGTATTTT.

This clonotype was picked up one time. The genes are TRBV28 and TRBJ1-5, with D tentatively TRBD1 (5 bases). V was cut by 9 bases and J by 7 bases, with 19 bases left in between. CDR1 and CDR2 from the germline V gene are MDHEN and SYDVKM. The length of the CDR3 is 14 residues. CDR3 bases: TGTGCCAGTACATTTGTGGGGGAGGGACAGCCCCAGCATTTT. Amino acid sequence: CASTFVGEGQPQHF.

Within the sample, this clonotype is hyperexpanded. The chain carries TRBV7-2 and TRBJ2-6, with D possibly being TRBD2 (7 bases). Trimming removed 1 base from V and 2 bases from J, with 15 bases in between. The CDR3 is 18 residues long. Germline CDR1 is SGHTA and CDR2 is FQGNSA. The CDR3 bases are TGTGCCAGCAGCTTAGATGCCCCGGGGGGCGCTGGGGCCAACGTCCTGACTTTC. It translates to CASSLDAPGGAGANVLTF.

This clonotype was recorded many times. This chain links TRBV5-1 with TRBJ2-1; TRBD2 aligns across 7 bases. CDR3 length equals 13 residues. The germline V gene has CDR1 SGHRS and CDR2 YFSETQ. V dropped 3 bases and J dropped 5; count of bases not matched to a gene: 2. The CDR3 nucleotides are TGCGCCAGCAGCTCGGGGGGTGACAATGAGCAGTTCTTC. This gives the protein CASSSGGDNEQFF. The full variable domain, rest sourced from reference TRBV5-1 and TRBJ2-1, is KAGVTQTPRYLIKTRGQQVTLSCSPISGHRSVSWYQQTPGQGLQFLFEYFSETQRNKGNFPGRFSGRQFSNSRSEMNVSTLELGDSALYLCASSSGGDNEQFFGPGTRLTVL.

This clonotype was counted only a few times. V gene TRBV20-1 combines with J gene TRBJ2-7; D not certain. V lost 3 bases and J 0 bases, leaving 6 bases between the germline ends. In germline, CDR1 is DFQATT, CDR2 SNEGSKA (reference sequence). This CDR3 is built from 12 residues. CDR3 loop: CSARISSYEQYF. The DNA of the CDR3 is TGCAGTGCTAGGATTTCCTCCTACGAGCAGTACTTC.

By its share, this clonotype is medium-sized. The rearrangement links TRBV27 to TRBJ1-5; no definite D call. This CDR3 has 15 amino acids. Trimming pared 3 bases from V and 4 bases from J, leaving 13 bases between. In germline, CDR1 is MNHEY, CDR2 SMNVEV (reference sequence). The CDR3 DNA is TGTGCCAGCAGTTTCGACAATTCCAAAAATCAGCCCCAGCATTTT. It is translated as CASSFDNSKNQPQHF.

By sample fraction, this clonotype is medium-sized. The chain carries TRBV7-2 and TRBJ1-6, with 7 bases fitting TRBD1. From germline, CDR1 is SGHTA and CDR2 FQGNSA. With 3 bases clipped from V and 13 bases from J, the junction kept 6 bases outside the gene matches. The CDR3 has 13 amino acids. In DNA form, the CDR3 reads TGTGCCAGCAGCTTGGGACAGCCGAGTCCCCTCCACTTT. Amino acids: CASSLGQPSPLHF.

The rearrangement links TRBV28 to TRBJ2-3, with a tentative D call TRBD2 (6 bases). There are 16 residues in the CDR3. V lost 6 bases to trimming and J lost 2 bases, with 18 bases between them. Germline-derived CDR1 and CDR2 are MDHEN and SYDVKM. The CDR3 spells CASSLQLGEATDTQYF. CDR3 nucleotides: TGTGCCAGCAGCTTGCAGCTAGGGGAGGCCACAGATACGCAGTATTTT.

By share, this clonotype counts as medium-sized (0.01 to 0.1%). This rearrangement joins TRBV13 to TRBJ1-1; 7 bases align to TRBD1. The V gene's germline CDR1 is PRHDT and CDR2 FYEKMQ (reference sequence). This CDR3 is 14 amino acids long. The J segment lost 7 bases and the V segment lost 3 bases, leaving 8 bases of the junction unmatched. CDR3 bases: TGTGCCAGCAGCTTGGCGGGACAGACTTTTGAAGCTTTCTTT. Protein product: CASSLAGQTFEAFF.

The chain has TRBV20-1 and TRBJ2-1; tentatively, D is TRBD1 (6 bases). Germline CDR1 is DFQATT and CDR2 is SNEGSKA (reference sequence). This CDR3 is built from 17 residues. Trimming cost V 5 bases and J 1 base, with 21 bases left between them. CDR3 sequence: CSAPGQLGARSYNEQFF. CDR3 coding DNA: TGCAGTGCTCCTGGACAGCTAGGCGCCAGGTCCTACAATGAGCAGTTCTTC.

This clonotype was recorded at least ten times. The V gene is TRBV5-5, the J gene TRBJ1-5; possibly TRBD1 for D (5 bases). The CDR3 runs to 18 residues. V was shortened by 4 bases and J by 2 bases, with 22 bases between the two germline ends. Germline V gene data show CDR1 as SGHKS and CDR2 as YYEKEE (reference sequence). The CDR3 loop is CASSGAPSAVEGNQPQHF. The CDR3 DNA reads as TGTGCCAGCAGCGGGGCCCCGTCTGCGGTCGAGGGCAATCAGCCCCAGCATTTT. Full variable domain (missing parts from reference TRBV5-5 and TRBJ1-5): DAGVTQSPTHLIKTRGQQVTLRCSPISGHKSVSWYQQVLGQGPQFIFQYYEKEERGRGNFPDRFSARQFPNYSSELNVNALLLGDSALYLCASSGAPSAVEGNQPQHFGDGTRLSIL.

This clonotype appeared a few times. This chain joins TRBV12-3 or TRBV12-4 and TRBJ2-7; D remains ambiguous. The CDR3 loop spans 12 amino acids. Trimming pared 6 bases from V and 3 bases from J, leaving 9 bases between. This CDR3 reads CASSLGFYEQYF. CDR3 sequence (DNA): TGTGCCAGCAGCCTTGGTTTCTACGAGCAGTACTTC.

The V and J genes are TRBV28 and TRBJ2-4; D is unresolved. With 7 bases removed from V and 6 bases from J, the gap between germline ends came to 19 bases. The CDR3 has 15 amino acids. In germline, CDR1 is MDHEN, CDR2 SYDVKM. Here the CDR3 reads CASTARVAIPNIQYF. CDR3 nucleotide sequence: TGTGCCAGCACCGCACGGGTAGCCATTCCAAACATTCAGTACTTC.